This T cell receptor (beta chain) stems from a study of human T cells and chemical hapten exposure. Indicated time point: patch test 1, 2 weeks after DPC sensitization. The treatment is: therapeutic diphenylcyclopropenone sensitization with weekly scalp DPC. The germline V gene encodes CDR1 MDHEN and CDR2 SYDVKM. The CDR3 spans 14 residues. V lost 6 bases to trimming and J lost 3 bases; unmatched junction nucleotides: 5. TCRdb reprocessed the RACE reads via MiXCR and lists one record per CDR3 protein. The table has about 380,000 distinct CDR3 sequences, roughly 4.8% seen once. The chain employs TRBV28 and TRBJ2-5; TRBD2 aligns across 9 bases. The sequencing here drew on whole blood, taken in connection with sensitization to the hapten diphenylcyclopropenone (DPC). This clonotype was obtained from a woman aged 45-60 years with alopecia areata. Some clones in this sample may be carry-over from other donors' samples. This chain's CDR3 is CASRSIAGEETQYF. The CDR3 DNA is TGTGCCAGCAGGTCCATAGCGGGAGAAGAGACCCAGTACTTC.